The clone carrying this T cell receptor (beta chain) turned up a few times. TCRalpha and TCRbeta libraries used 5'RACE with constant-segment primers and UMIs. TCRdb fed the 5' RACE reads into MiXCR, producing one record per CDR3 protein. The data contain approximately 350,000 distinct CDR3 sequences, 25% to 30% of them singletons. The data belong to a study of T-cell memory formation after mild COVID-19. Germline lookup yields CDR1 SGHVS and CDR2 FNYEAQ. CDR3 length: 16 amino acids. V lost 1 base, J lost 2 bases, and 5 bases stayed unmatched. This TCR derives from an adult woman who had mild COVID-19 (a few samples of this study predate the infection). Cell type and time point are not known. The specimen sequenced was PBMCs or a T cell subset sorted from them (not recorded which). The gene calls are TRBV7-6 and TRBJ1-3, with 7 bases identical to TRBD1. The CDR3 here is CASSLEGQFAGNTIYF. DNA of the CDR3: TGTGCCAGCAGCTTAGAGGGACAGTTTGCTGGAAACACCATATATTTT.